This TCR beta chain was observed in a study of blood T cell repertoires in COVID-19. The wider study: Samples came from the United States, Italy and Spain, spanning acute and convalescent COVID-19. In each case, the material was cDNA or gDNA derived from T cells, B-cell-depleted T cells, or PBMCs.

The CDR3 extends over 14 amino acids. V was trimmed by 7 bases and J by 4 bases, leaving 16 bases between them. How the authors handled the data: Reference gene primers were amplified, and this amplification served to estimate nucleated cell counts. TCRdb's copy holds only in-frame clones and misses some; the assay was immunoSEQ multiplex PCR. V and J calls and clone size are those listed in that table; D and trimming were worked out from the DNA. Of about 160,000 clones listed, approximately 82% are singletons. What was sequenced was peripheral blood. V usage is TRBV23-1 and J usage is TRBJ1-1, with D perhaps TRBD1 (5 bases). TRBV23-1 is classed as an ORF, of uncertain function. The clonotype comes from a human donor with acute or convalescent COVID-19. The donor label of this sample is uncertain. The CDR3 reads CASKDGGDPTEAFF. The CDR3 region has the DNA TGCGCCAGCAAGGATGGCGGGGACCCCACTGAAGCTTTCTTT.